The clone carrying this T cell receptor (beta chain) has more than one count but fewer than ten. Losses at the gene ends were 6 bases for V and 7 bases for J; bases not matched to a gene: 8. The CDR3 runs to 13 residues. Germline CDR1 MDHEN, CDR2 SYDVKM. This entry is derived from a study of T cells after yellow fever vaccination. TCRdb re-derived calls from the 5' RACE reads in MiXCR, one entry per CDR3 protein. The table lists under 550,000 distinct CDR3 sequences, 21% of them singletons. The clonotype originates from a man aged 18 to 30 who received the YFV17D yellow fever vaccine. The sample was PBMCs, taken approximately 22 days after the first yellow fever vaccination. The V gene is TRBV28, the J gene TRBJ1-1; TRBD1 aligns across 7 bases. The CDR3 protein is CASSLIRDSEAFF. The CDR3 DNA reads as TGTGCCAGCAGCCTTATCCGGGACAGTGAAGCTTTCTTT.